This TCR beta chain was recovered during a study of T-cell memory formation after mild COVID-19. TCRdb used MiXCR to reprocess the 5' RACE reads, holding one entry per CDR3 protein. The data show 300,000 to 350,000 distinct CDR3 sequences, about an eighth seen once. Germline CDR1 reads MNHNY; CDR2 reads SVGAGI (reference sequence). The CDR3 contains 16 residues. Trimming took off 0 bases at V and 5 bases at J, with 16 bases between the two ends. Only a few counts were recorded for this clonotype. The chain carries TRBV6-6 and TRBJ1-2; D remains ambiguous. The source of this sequence is a man in his late teens or twenties who had mild COVID-19 (a few samples of this study predate the infection). Cell type and time point are not known. Sequencing used PBMCs or a T cell subset sorted from them (not recorded which). The CDR3 region has the DNA TGTGCCAGCAGTTACTCGATTAAGGCTCCATTTTATGGCTACACCTTC. Its protein is CASSYSIKAPFYGYTF.